The text below deals with one T cell receptor beta chain. These data are taken from a study of blood T cells in healthy people across ages. The CDR3 loop spans 16 amino acids. V shed 3 bases and J shed 8 bases, with 21 bases lying between them. Per the germline V gene, CDR1 is SGHRS and CDR2 is YFSETQ. Alongside a J-beta primer mix, a sample-barcoded 5' primer served in a second PCR lasting roughly 7 to 11 cycles. TCRdb reprocessed the 5' RACE reads via MiXCR and lists one record per CDR3 protein. The profile shows 1.2 million to 1.5 million distinct CDR3 sequences, roughly 40% of them singletons. The J gene is TRBJ2-1, the V gene TRBV5-1, with D perhaps being TRBD1 or TRBD2 (6 bases each). The sample was blood. The receptor comes from a young woman in good health. The CDR3 region has the DNA TGCGCCAGCAGCTCCCAAGGGGGGCGCCTAGGCGATGAGCAGTTCTTC. Translation: CASSSQGGRLGDEQFF.